This section outlines one TCR beta chain sequence together with its context. This sample was taken from a study of regulatory T cells in long-lasting Graves disease. Construction of TCR beta libraries relied on iRepertoire HTBI primers and on Arm-PCR targeting CDR3 regions. MiXCR, applied by TCRdb to the multiplex PCR reads, yields one record per CDR3 protein. The table records about 400,000 distinct CDR3 sequences, more than 20% of them present only once. This sample's time point: persistent/refractory GD, antithyroid drugs over 5 years with positive TRAb. The TCR library was made from RNA extracted from PBMCs. This sequence was found in a female donor with Graves disease. Sample: peripheral blood mononuclear cells (PBMCs), taken when the disease was refractory, from a patient treated with antithyroid drugs.

CDR3 DNA sequence: TGTGCCAGCAGCGTTACAGGGGGCGAGCAGTACTTC. Its translation: CASSVTGGEQYF. V usage is TRBV7-3 and J usage is TRBJ2-7, with 8 bases fitting TRBD1. From germline, CDR1 is SGHTA and CDR2 FQGTGA. Losses at the gene ends were 5 bases for V and 6 bases for J; bases not matched to a gene: 3. CDR3 length: 12 amino acids.